The sequence of this T cell receptor beta chain was determined in a study of T cells in Graves' hyperthyroidism and ophthalmopathy. Researchers took RNA transcripts and amplified the TCR beta CDR3 regions from them. The HTBI primer set was used in a first-round RT-PCR of the TCR CDR3. Via MiXCR, TCRdb re-called the multiplex PCR reads, giving one row per CDR3 protein. The table includes approximately 430,000 distinct CDR3 sequences, roughly 15% detected once. The CDR3 length is 12 residues. Germline V gene sequence: CDR1 DFQATT, CDR2 SNEGSKA (reference sequence). V was shortened by 6 bases and J by 5 bases, with 11 bases between the two germline ends.

This receptor was obtained from a man aged 18 to 35 with Graves' ophthalmopathy. The sequencing sample was made of blood. This sequence joins TRBV20-1 and TRBJ2-1, with TRBD2 as a possible D gene (5 bases). CDR3 bases: TGCAGTGCGGAGAGGGCGGACAATGAGCAGTTCTTC. Protein sequence: CSAERADNEQFF.